This is a list of T cell receptor beta chains from one sample in a study of CD8 T cells in Susac syndrome. TCRdb called the immunoSEQ multiplex PCR reads again in MiXCR, with one record for every CDR3 protein. This repertoire shows roughly 120,000 distinct CDR3 sequences, about 92% found once; its top ten account for under 0.095%. The source material was CD4+ T cells from PBMCs. These receptors all stem from a human donor with multiple sclerosis. The CDR3 runs from the conserved cysteine through the conserved F or W. The order of the fields is D gene, J gene, V gene, clone size, CDR3 protein, CDR3 DNA. D genes are given only for firm matches. Expanded clones get a size class; other rows say once, few or many, or leave the size out.

D: TRBD1
J: TRBJ2-6
V: TRBV20-1
size: NA
CDR3: CSATSPGTGSSGANVLTF
DNA: TGCAGTGCTACTAGTCCCGGGACAGGAAGCTCTGGGGCCAACGTCCTGACTTTC

D: TRBD1
J: TRBJ1-5
V: TRBV4-2
size: NA
CDR3: CASSQKQGADNQPQHF
DNA: TGTGCCAGCAGCCAAAAACAGGGGGCGGACAATCAGCCCCAGCATTTT

D: NA
J: TRBJ2-3
V: TRBV20-1
size: NA
CDR3: CSARDRGITDTQYF
DNA: TGCAGTGCTAGAGATCGGGGAATAACAGATACGCAGTATTTT

D: NA
J: TRBJ2-6
V: TRBV4-2
size: NA
CDR3: CASSLARQRSGANVLTF
DNA: TGTGCCAGCAGCCTCGCACGTCAAAGGTCTGGGGCCAACGTCCTGACTTTC

D: NA
J: TRBJ2-6
V: TRBV30
size: NA
CDR3: CARNSAEGHSGANVLTF
DNA: TGTGCCCGGAACAGCGCAGAGGGACATTCCGGGGCCAACGTCCTGACTTTC

D: TRBD1
J: TRBJ2-2
V: TRBV9
size: NA
CDR3: CASSPDRAAGELFF
DNA: TGTGCCAGCAGCCCGGACAGGGCCGCCGGGGAGCTGTTTTTT

D: NA
J: TRBJ2-3
V: TRBV30
size: NA
CDR3: CARGQGDTDTQYF
DNA: TGTGCCCGGGGGCAGGGGGACACAGATACGCAGTATTTT

D: NA
J: TRBJ1-1
V: TRBV5-4
size: NA
CDR3: CASSLVPGSALNTEAFF
DNA: TGTGCCAGCAGCTTGGTGCCAGGGTCCGCCTTGAACACTGAAGCTTTCTTT

D: NA
J: TRBJ2-1
V: TRBV7-2
size: NA
CDR3: CASSLYNEGFF
DNA: TGTGCCAGCAGCTTATACAATGAGGGCTTCTTC

D: TRBD2
J: TRBJ2-5
V: TRBV3-1
size: NA
CDR3: CASTRKILAGGRGETQYF
DNA: TGTGCCAGCACGCGAAAAATACTAGCGGGGGGACGAGGAGAGACCCAGTACTTC

D: TRBD1
J: TRBJ2-7
V: TRBV27
size: NA
CDR3: CASSSPGQVYEQYF
DNA: TGTGCCAGCAGTTCACCGGGACAGGTCTACGAGCAGTACTTC

D: NA
J: TRBJ1-2
V: TRBV5-4
size: NA
CDR3: CASSPSRGGYTF
DNA: TGTGCCAGCAGCCCAAGCAGGGGTGGCTACACCTTC

D: TRBD1
J: TRBJ1-2
V: TRBV10-3
size: NA
CDR3: CAITSAGTGKGYTF
DNA: TGTGCCATCACGTCGGCCGGGACAGGGAAGGGCTACACCTTC

D: NA
J: TRBJ2-3
V: TRBV6-2/TRBV6-3
size: NA
CDR3: CASSNGAYTDTQYF
DNA: TGTGCCAGCAGTAATGGGGCTTACACAGATACGCAGTATTTT

D: NA
J: TRBJ2-1
V: TRBV18
size: NA
CDR3: CASSQNSVFHEQFF
DNA: TGTGCCAGCTCACAAAACAGTGTTTTCCATGAGCAGTTCTTC

D: TRBD1
J: TRBJ1-5
V: TRBV5-5
size: once
CDR3: CASSLIGQGNQPQHF
DNA: TGTGCCAGCAGCTTGATCGGACAGGGCAATCAGCCCCAGCATTTT

D: NA
J: TRBJ1-1
V: TRBV4-2
size: NA
CDR3: CASSQLQQGNAEAFF
DNA: TGTGCCAGCAGCCAGCTACAACAGGGTAACGCTGAAGCTTTCTTT

D: NA
J: TRBJ1-5
V: TRBV6-6
size: NA
CDR3: CASLRGGNQPQHF
DNA: TGTGCCAGCCTCCGGGGGGGCAATCAGCCCCAGCATTTT

D: TRBD1
J: TRBJ1-4
V: TRBV28
size: NA
CDR3: CASVRTGSEKLFF
DNA: TGTGCCAGTGTGAGGACAGGGAGCGAAAAACTGTTTTTT

D: NA
J: TRBJ1-6
V: TRBV4-2
size: NA
CDR3: CASSPSIGGSYNSPLHF
DNA: TGTGCCAGCAGCCCGTCAATTGGGGGTTCCTATAATTCACCCCTCCACTTT

D: NA
J: TRBJ2-5
V: TRBV5-1
size: NA
CDR3: CASSLGGVLGETQYF
DNA: TGCGCCAGCAGCTTGGGAGGGGTGCTTGGAGAGACCCAGTACTTC

D: TRBD1
J: TRBJ1-6
V: TRBV7-9
size: NA
CDR3: CASSSTGGPSPLHF
DNA: TGTGCCAGCAGCTCTACAGGGGGCCCCTCACCCCTCCACTTT

D: NA
J: TRBJ1-3
V: TRBV29-1
size: NA
CDR3: CSAVSGNTIYF
DNA: TGCAGCGCCGTCTCGGGAAACACCATATATTTT

D: NA
J: TRBJ2-1
V: TRBV15
size: NA
CDR3: CATSRDRAFGLDEQFF
DNA: TGTGCCACCAGCAGAGATCGGGCCTTTGGTTTGGATGAGCAGTTCTTC

D: NA
J: TRBJ1-1
V: TRBV20-1
size: NA
CDR3: CRQQDEAFF
DNA: TGCAGACAACAGGATGAAGCTTTCTTT

D: NA
J: TRBJ1-1
V: TRBV3-1
size: NA
CDR3: CASSHWGDSEAFF
DNA: TGTGCCAGCAGCCACTGGGGGGATAGCGAAGCTTTCTTT

D: NA
J: TRBJ2-7
V: TRBV4-1
size: NA
CDR3: CASSQGTWTYEQYF
DNA: TGCGCCAGCAGCCAAGGAACCTGGACGTACGAGCAGTACTTC

D: NA
J: TRBJ1-1
V: TRBV30
size: NA
CDR3: CAWGVRGRENTEAFF
DNA: TGTGCCTGGGGGGTCAGGGGCAGGGAGAACACTGAAGCTTTCTTT

D: NA
J: TRBJ2-7
V: TRBV30
size: NA
CDR3: CAWSPGTPYEQYF
DNA: TGTGCCTGGAGCCCCGGGACCCCCTACGAGCAGTACTTC

D: TRBD2
J: TRBJ2-4
V: TRBV9
size: NA
CDR3: CASSPGLAEIAKNIQYF
DNA: TGTGCCAGCAGCCCCGGCCTAGCGGAGATAGCCAAAAACATTCAGTACTTC

D: TRBD2
J: TRBJ2-2
V: TRBV5-4
size: NA
CDR3: CASSPLGGVTGELFF
DNA: TGTGCCAGCAGCCCCTTGGGAGGGGTCACCGGGGAGCTGTTTTTT

D: NA
J: TRBJ1-5
V: TRBV5-4
size: NA
CDR3: CASSPTLTGQPQHF
DNA: TGTGCCAGCAGCCCGACCCTGACCGGACAGCCCCAGCATTTT

D: TRBD2
J: TRBJ2-3
V: TRBV7-2
size: NA
CDR3: CASSPRNVLAGGITDTQYF
DNA: TGTGCCAGCAGCCCACGAAACGTCCTAGCGGGGGGAATCACAGATACGCAGTATTTT

D: TRBD1
J: TRBJ1-1
V: TRBV4-1
size: NA
CDR3: CASSQLGQGRREAFF
DNA: TGCGCCAGCAGCCAATTGGGACAGGGAAGAAGGGAAGCTTTCTTT

D: TRBD2
J: TRBJ2-3
V: TRBV7-3
size: NA
CDR3: CASSFLSGGGTTDTQYF
DNA: TGTGCCAGCAGCTTCCTTAGCGGGGGAGGAACCACAGATACGCAGTATTTT

D: TRBD1
J: TRBJ2-7
V: TRBV24-1
size: NA
CDR3: CAPTGPLNYEQYF
DNA: TGTGCCCCGACAGGGCCTCTGAACTACGAGCAGTACTTC

D: NA
J: TRBJ1-5
V: TRBV12-3/TRBV12-4
size: NA
CDR3: CASTLTGANNQPQHF
DNA: TGTGCCAGCACCCTTACGGGGGCTAACAATCAGCCCCAGCATTTT

D: TRBD1
J: TRBJ2-7
V: TRBV7-2
size: NA
CDR3: CASSQDRRTYEQYF
DNA: TGTGCCAGCAGCCAGGACAGGAGAACCTACGAGCAGTACTTC

D: NA
J: TRBJ1-2
V: TRBV5-1
size: NA
CDR3: CASSFTGTVNYGYTF
DNA: TGCGCCAGCAGCTTCACAGGGACTGTAAACTATGGCTACACCTTC

D: TRBD1
J: TRBJ2-1
V: TRBV4-3
size: NA
CDR3: CASSQSGTGFIYEQFF
DNA: TGCGCCAGCAGCCAATCCGGGACAGGGTTCATCTATGAGCAGTTCTTC

D: NA
J: TRBJ1-3
V: TRBV4-1
size: NA
CDR3: CASSQGQGPSSGNTIYF
DNA: TGCGCCAGCAGCCAAGGCCAGGGGCCTTCCTCTGGAAACACCATATATTTT

D: NA
J: TRBJ2-7
V: TRBV3-1
size: NA
CDR3: CASSQGNAVSYEQYF
DNA: TGTGCCAGCAGCCAAGGTAACGCCGTCTCCTACGAGCAGTACTTC